A single T cell receptor (beta chain) is shown here with its context. From germline, CDR1 is GTSNPN and CDR2 SVGIG (reference sequence). V lost 3 bases to trimming and J lost 4 bases; unmatched junction nucleotides: 4. The CDR3 runs to 14 residues. The record originates from a study of blood T cell repertoires in COVID-19. As for the study in general: Material from acute and convalescent COVID-19 was sourced from the United States, Italy and Spain.

In the original processing: It was from reference gene primer amplification that nucleated cell counts were estimated. TCRdb keeps only in-frame clones here, not all; method: immunoSEQ multiplex PCR. The V and J calls and clone size were taken over from that table, and D and trimming were inferred from the DNA. The data contain under 250,000 clones, about 80% of them singletons. The rearrangement uses TRBV30 and TRBJ2-1; TRBD2 matches 9 bases. The specimen was peripheral blood. This TCR was sampled from a man in his forties or fifties with active or convalescent COVID-19. CDR3 sequence: CAWRSLAGYNEQFF. The DNA for the CDR3 is TGTGCCTGGAGGTCGCTAGCGGGGTACAATGAGCAGTTCTTC.